This T cell receptor (beta chain) was sequenced for a study of CD8+ T cells in alopecia areata. CDR3 length: 12 residues. The germline V and J ends were trimmed by 6 bases and 7 bases, with 13 bases remaining between them. The germline CDR1 and CDR2 sequences are MNHNS and SASEGT. Treatment noted: oral pan-JAK inhibitor, 5-10 mg twice daily. TCR sequencing used cDNA made by reverse transcription of extracted RNA. Generated by immunoSEQ multiplex PCR, the TCRdb table keeps only in-frame clones and is missing some. Counted here are some 200,000 clones, roughly 61% occurring once; the ten biggest clones make up roughly an eighth.

This material consisted of CD8+ T cells sorted from blood, taken at week 24, from a patient treated with tofacitinib. The genes are TRBV6-1 and TRBJ2-7; D is unclear. This clonotype was sampled from a human donor with alopecia areata. This CDR3 reads CASRSGSVEQYF. The CDR3 DNA reads as TGTGCCAGCAGGTCCGGTAGTGTGGAGCAGTACTTC.